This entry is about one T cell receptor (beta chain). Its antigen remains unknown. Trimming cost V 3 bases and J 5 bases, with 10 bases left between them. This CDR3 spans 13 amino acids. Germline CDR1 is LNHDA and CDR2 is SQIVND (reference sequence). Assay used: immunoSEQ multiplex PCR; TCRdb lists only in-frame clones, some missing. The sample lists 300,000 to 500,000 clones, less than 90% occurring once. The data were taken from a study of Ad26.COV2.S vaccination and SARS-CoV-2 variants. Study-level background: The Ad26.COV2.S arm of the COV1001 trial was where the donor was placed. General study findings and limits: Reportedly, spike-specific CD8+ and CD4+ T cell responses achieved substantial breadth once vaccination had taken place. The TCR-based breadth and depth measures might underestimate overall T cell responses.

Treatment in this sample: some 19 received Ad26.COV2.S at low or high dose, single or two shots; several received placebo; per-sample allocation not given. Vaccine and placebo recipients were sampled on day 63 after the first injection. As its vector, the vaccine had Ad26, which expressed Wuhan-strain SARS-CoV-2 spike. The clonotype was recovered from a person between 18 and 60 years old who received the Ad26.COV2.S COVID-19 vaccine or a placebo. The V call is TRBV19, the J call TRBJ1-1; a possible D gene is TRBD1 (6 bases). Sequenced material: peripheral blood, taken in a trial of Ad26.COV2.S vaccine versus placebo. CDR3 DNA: TGTGCCAGTAGTATCCGGGGGGCAACTGAAGCTTTCTTT. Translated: CASSIRGATEAFF.